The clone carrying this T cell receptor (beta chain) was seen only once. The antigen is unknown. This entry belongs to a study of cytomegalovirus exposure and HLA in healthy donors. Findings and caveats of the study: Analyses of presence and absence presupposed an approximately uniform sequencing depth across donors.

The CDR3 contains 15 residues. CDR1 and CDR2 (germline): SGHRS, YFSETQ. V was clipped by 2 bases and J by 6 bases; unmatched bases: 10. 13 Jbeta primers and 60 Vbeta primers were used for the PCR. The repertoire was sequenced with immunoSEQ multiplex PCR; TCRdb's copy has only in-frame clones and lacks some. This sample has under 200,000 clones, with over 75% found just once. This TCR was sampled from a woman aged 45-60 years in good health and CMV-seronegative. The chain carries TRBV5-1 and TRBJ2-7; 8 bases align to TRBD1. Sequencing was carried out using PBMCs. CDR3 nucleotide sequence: TGCGCCAGCAGCTTTAGACAGGGGAGAGTGGCCGAGCAGTACTTC. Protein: CASSFRQGRVAEQYF.